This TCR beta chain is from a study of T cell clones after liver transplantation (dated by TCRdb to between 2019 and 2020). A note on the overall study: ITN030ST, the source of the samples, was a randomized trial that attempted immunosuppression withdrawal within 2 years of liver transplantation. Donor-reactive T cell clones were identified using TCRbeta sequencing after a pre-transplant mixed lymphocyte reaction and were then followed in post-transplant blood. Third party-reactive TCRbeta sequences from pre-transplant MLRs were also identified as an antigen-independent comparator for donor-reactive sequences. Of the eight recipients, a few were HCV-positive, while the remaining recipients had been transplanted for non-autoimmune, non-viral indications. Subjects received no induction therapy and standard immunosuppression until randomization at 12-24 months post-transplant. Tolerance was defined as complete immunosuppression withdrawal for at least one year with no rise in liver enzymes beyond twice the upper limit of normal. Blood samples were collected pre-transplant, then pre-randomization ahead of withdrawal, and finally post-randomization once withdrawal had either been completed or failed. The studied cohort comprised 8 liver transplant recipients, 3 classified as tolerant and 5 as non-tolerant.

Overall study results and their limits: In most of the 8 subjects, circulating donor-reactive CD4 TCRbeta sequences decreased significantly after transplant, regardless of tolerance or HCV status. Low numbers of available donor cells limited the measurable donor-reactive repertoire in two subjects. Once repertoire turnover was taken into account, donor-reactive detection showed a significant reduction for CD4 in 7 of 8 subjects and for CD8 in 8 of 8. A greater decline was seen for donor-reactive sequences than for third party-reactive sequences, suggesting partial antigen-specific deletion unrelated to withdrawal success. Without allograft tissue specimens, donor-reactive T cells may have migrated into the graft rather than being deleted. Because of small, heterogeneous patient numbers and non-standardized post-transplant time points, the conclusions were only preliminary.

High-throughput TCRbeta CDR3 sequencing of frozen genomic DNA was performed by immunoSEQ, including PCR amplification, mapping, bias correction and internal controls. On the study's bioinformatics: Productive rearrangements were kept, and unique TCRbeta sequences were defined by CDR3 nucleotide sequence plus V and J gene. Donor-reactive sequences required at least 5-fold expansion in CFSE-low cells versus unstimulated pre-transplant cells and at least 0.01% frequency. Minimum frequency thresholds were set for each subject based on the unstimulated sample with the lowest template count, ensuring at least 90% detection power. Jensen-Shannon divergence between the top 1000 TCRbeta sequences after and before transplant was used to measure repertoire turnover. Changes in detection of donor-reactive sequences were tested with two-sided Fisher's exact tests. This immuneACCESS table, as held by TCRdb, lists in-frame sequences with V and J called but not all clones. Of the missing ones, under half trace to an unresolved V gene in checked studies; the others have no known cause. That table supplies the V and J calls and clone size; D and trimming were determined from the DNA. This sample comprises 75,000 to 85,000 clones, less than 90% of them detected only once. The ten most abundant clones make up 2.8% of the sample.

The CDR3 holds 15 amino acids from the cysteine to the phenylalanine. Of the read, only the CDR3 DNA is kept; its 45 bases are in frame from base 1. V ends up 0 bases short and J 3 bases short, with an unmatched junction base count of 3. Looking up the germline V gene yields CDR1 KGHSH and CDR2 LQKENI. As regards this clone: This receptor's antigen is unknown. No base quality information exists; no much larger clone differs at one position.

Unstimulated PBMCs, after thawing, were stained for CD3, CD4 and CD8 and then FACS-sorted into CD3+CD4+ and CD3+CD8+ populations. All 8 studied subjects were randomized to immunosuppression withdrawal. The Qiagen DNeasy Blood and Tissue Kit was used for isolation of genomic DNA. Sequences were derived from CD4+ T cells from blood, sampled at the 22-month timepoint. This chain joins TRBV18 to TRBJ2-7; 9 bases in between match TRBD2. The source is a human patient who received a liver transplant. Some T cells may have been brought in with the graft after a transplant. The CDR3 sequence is CASSPPTSGIYEQYF. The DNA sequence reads TGTGCCAGCTCACCACCGACTAGCGGCATCTACGAGCAGTACTTC.